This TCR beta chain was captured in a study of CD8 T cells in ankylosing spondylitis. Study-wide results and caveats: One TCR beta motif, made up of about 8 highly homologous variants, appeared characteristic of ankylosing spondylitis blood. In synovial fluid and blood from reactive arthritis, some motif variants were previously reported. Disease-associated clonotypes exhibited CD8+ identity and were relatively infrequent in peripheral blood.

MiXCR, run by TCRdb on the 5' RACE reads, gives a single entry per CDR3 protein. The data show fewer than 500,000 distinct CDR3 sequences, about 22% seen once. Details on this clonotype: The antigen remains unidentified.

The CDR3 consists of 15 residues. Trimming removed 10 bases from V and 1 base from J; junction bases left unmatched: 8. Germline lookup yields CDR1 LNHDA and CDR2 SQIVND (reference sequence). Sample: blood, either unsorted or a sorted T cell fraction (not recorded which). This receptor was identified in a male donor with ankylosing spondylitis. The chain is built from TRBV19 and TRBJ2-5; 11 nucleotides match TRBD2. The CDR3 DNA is TGTGCCACCGCCGGGACTAGCGGATTCCAAGAGACCCAGTACTTC. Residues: CATAGTSGFQETQYF.